This T cell receptor beta chain is drawn from a study of T cell responses to AZD1222 COVID-19 vaccine. Study findings and constraints: Reports indicate that nearly half of spike-specific TCRs are directed at unmutated variant regions.

Regarding this clone: As yet, its antigen is unknown.

Repertoires were generated with immunoSEQ multiplex PCR, while TCRdb's copy carries only in-frame clones and drops some. The sample has approximately 89,000 clones, 85% to 95% seen once. Germline CDR1 and CDR2: MDHEN and SYDVKM. V was clipped by 3 bases and J by 4 bases, with 24 bases between them. The CDR3 is made up of 18 amino acids. The sequence derives from an adult who received the AZD1222 COVID-19 vaccine. The sample consisted of peripheral blood, taken 28 days after the second AZD1222 dose. J is TRBJ1-2 and V is TRBV28, with D maybe TRBD1 (5 bases). The CDR3 protein is CASSLATGTGTVPYGYTF. The CDR3 nucleotides are TGTGCCAGCAGTTTGGCCACCGGGACGGGTACCGTCCCCTATGGCTACACCTTC.